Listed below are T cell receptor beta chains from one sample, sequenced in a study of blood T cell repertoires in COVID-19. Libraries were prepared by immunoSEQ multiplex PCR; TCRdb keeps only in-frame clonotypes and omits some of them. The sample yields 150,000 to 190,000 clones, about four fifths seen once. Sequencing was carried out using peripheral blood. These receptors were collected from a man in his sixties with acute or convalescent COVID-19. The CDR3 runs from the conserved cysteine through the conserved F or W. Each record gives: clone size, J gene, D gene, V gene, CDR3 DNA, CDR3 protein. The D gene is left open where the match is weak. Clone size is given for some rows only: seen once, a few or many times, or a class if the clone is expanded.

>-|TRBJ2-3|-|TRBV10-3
TGTGCCATCAGTGCGGGGGAGGCGGAGCGTAGGGCAGATACGCAGTATTTT
CAISAGEAERRADTQYF
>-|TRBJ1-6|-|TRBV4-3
TGCGCCAGCAGCCAAGATGTAGGGTCAGGGGATAATTCACCCCTCCACTTT
CASSQDVGSGDNSPLHF
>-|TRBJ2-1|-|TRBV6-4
TGTGCCAGCAGTGCTAGCGGAGGGGGCTCCTACAATGAGCAGTTCTTC
CASSASGGGSYNEQFF
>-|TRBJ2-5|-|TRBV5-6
TGTGCCAGCAGCTTGGAGCCCGCGGAGACCCAGTACTTC
CASSLEPAETQYF
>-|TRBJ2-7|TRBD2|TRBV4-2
TGTGCCAGCAGCCAAGGATTAGCGGGGAGCTCCTACGAGCAGTACTTC
CASSQGLAGSSYEQYF
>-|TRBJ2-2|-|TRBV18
TGTGCCAGCTCACCACCCGGGGAGCGGGCCGGGGAGCTGTTTTTT
CASSPPGERAGELFF
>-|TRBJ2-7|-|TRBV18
TGTGCCAGCTCAAGGGACTCCGTCTCTTCCTACGAGCAGTACTTC
CASSRDSVSSYEQYF
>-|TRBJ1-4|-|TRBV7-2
TGTGCCAGCAGCTTAGGGGGGGCTAATGAAAAACTGTTTTTT
CASSLGGANEKLFF
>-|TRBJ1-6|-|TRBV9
TGTGCCAGCAGCCTCGGGAGGACGGTGGGTTCACCCCTCCACTTT
CASSLGRTVGSPLHF
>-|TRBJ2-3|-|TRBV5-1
TGCGCCAGCAGTTCCCGGGGCACAGATACGCAGTATTTT
CASSSRGTDTQYF
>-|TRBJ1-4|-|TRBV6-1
TGTGCCAGCAGTGAATCCGGGCGGGATGAAAAACTGTTTTTT
CASSESGRDEKLFF
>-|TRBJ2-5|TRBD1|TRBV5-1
TGCGCCAGCAGCAATGGACAGGGGGCGCTTACCGGGAGGGAGACCCAGTACTTC
CASSNGQGALTGRETQYF
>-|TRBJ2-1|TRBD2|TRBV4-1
TGCGCCAGCAGCCATCCCGGGACTAGCGGGAGCAATGAGCAGTTCTTC
CASSHPGTSGSNEQFF
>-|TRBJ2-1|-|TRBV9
TGTGCCAGCAGCCCTCCCGCCCCTAACAATGAGCAGTTCTTC
CASSPPAPNNEQFF
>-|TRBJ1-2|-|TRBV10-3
TGTGCCATCAGTGAGTCAACACAGGGATCGCTGAGTGGCTACACCTTC
CAISESTQGSLSGYTF
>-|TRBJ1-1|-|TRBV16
TGTGCCAGCAGCCACCAATCGTGGGGGGACACTGAAGCTTTCTTT
CASSHQSWGDTEAFF
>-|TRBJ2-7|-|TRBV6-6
TGTGCCAGCAGTTACTCGTCGACGGGTTCCGGCGAGCAGTACTTC
CASSYSSTGSGEQYF
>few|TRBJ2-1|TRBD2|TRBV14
TGTGCCAGCAGGCGGACTAGCGGTTCTTACAATGAGCAGTTCTTC
CASRRTSGSYNEQFF
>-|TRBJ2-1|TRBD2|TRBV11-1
TGTGCCAGCAGGACTAGCCGGTCCAATGAGCAGTTCTTC
CASRTSRSNEQFF
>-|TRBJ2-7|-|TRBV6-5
TGTGCCAGCAGCTACAGCGCTAGGAGCTCCTACGAGCAGTACTTC
CASSYSARSSYEQYF
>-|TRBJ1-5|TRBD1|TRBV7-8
TGTGCCAGCAGCTTAGGTACCGCAGGGGGCTGGGATCAGCCCCAGCATTTT
CASSLGTAGGWDQPQHF
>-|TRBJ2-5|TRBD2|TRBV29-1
TGCAGCGTCGAGACTAGCGGGAGGGCGGAGACCCAGTACTTC
CSVETSGRAETQYF
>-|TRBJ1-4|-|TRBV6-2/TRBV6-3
TGTGCCAGCAGTTCCCCGTCTACAGGGAATGAAAAACTGTTTTTT
CASSSPSTGNEKLFF
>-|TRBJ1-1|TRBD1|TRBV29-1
TGCAGCGATGGGACAGGGAGCTCTGAAGCTTTCTTT
CSDGTGSSEAFF
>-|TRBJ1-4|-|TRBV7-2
TGTGCCAGCAGACCCAGGGGCCGGAATGAAAAACTGTTTTTT
CASRPRGRNEKLFF
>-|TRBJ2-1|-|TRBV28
TGTGCCAGCAGTTTGGCTAGCAAGTCCTACAATGAGCAGTTCTTC
CASSLASKSYNEQFF
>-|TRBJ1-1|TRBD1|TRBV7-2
TGTGCCAGCAGCTCCCACAGGGGGATCAACACTGAAGCTTTCTTT
CASSSHRGINTEAFF
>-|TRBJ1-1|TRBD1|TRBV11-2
TGTGCCAGCAGCCCACGGCAGGGGGTATCAGGGGACACTGAAGCTTTCTTT
CASSPRQGVSGDTEAFF
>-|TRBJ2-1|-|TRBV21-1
TGTGCCAGCAGCACCGCGGGACCCCGCTCCTACAATGAGCAGTTCTTC
CASSTAGPRSYNEQFF
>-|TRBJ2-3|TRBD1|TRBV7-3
TGTGCCAGCAGCCTGGACAGGTACACAGATACGCAGTATTTT
CASSLDRYTDTQYF
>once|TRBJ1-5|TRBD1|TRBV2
TGTGCCAGCAGTGAAACGGGACAGGGCGGTCAGCCCCAGCATTTT
CASSETGQGGQPQHF
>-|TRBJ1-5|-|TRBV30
TGTGCCTGGAGTGTAATCGGGAATCAGCCCCAGCATTTT
CAWSVIGNQPQHF
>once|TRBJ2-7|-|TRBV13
TGTGCCAGCAGCCCGCAGGGCAGGGGAAATTACGAGCAGTACTTC
CASSPQGRGNYEQYF
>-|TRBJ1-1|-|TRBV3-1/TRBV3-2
TGTGCCAGCAGCCAAGGGTTAGGGGGTGAAGCTTTCTTT
CASSQGLGGEAFF
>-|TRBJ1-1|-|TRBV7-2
TGTGCCAGCAGCCCCCAGACAGGGAACACTGAAGCTTTCTTT
CASSPQTGNTEAFF
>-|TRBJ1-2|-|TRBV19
TGTGCCAGCAACTCCGCTAACTATGGCTACACCTTC
CASNSANYGYTF
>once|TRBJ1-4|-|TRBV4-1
TGCGCCAGCAGCCAAGGGGCAGTTTCAACTAATGAAAAACTGTTTTTT
CASSQGAVSTNEKLFF
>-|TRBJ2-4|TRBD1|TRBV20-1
TGCAGTGCTAGTGGGACAGAAAACATTCAGTACTTC
CSASGTENIQYF
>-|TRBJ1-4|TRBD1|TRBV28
TGTGCCAGCAGTTTACGGACAGGGTTTCGTGAAAAACTGTTTTTT
CASSLRTGFREKLFF
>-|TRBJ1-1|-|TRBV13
TGTGCCAGCAGTTCCGCCCCCAGGGCGTCTGAAGCTTTCTTT
CASSSAPRASEAFF
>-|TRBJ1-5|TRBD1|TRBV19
TGTGCCAGTAGTATCAGGCAGGGGGCAGGTCAGCCCCAGCATTTT
CASSIRQGAGQPQHF
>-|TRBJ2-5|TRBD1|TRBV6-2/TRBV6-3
TGTGCCAGCAGTCTCGGGACAGAGGAAGAGACCCAGTACTTC
CASSLGTEEETQYF
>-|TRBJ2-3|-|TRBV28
TGTGCCAGCAGTGCGCCAAGCTCCGGGAGCCCAGCTACGCAGTATTTT
CASSAPSSGSPATQYF
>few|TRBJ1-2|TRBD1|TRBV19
TGTGCCAGTAGCTCCTCCGGACAGGGGCCCGGCTACACCTTC
CASSSSGQGPGYTF
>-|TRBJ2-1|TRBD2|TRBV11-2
TGTGCCAGCAGCCCCCGACTAGCGGGAGGCCTAGAGCAGTTCTTC
CASSPRLAGGLEQFF
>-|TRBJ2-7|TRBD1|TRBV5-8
TGTGCCAGCAGTCGGGACAGGGGCTACGAGCAGTACTTC
CASSRDRGYEQYF
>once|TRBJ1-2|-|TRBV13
TGTGCCAGCAGCTTGCCGGGGTCCTATGGCTACACCTTC
CASSLPGSYGYTF
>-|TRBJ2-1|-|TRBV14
TGTGCCAGCAGCCACGGCCCGGGTAGCAATGAGCAGTTCTTC
CASSHGPGSNEQFF
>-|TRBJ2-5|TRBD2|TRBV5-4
TGTGCCAGCAGCGGGACTAGCGGGAGATCGCAAGAGACCCAGTACTTC
CASSGTSGRSQETQYF
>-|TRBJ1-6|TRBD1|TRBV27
TGTGCCAGCAGTCTGTCCCGGGACAGGGCCAATTCACCCCTCCACTTT
CASSLSRDRANSPLHF
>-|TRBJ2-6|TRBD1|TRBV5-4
TGTGCCAGCAACCACAGGGGGGCTGGGGCCAACGTCCTGACTTTC
CASNHRGAGANVLTF
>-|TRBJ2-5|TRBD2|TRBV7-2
TGTGCCAGCAGCTCGTCGGCCGGGACTAGCGGGACGACCCAGTACTTC
CASSSSAGTSGTTQYF
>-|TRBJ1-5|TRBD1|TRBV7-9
TGTGCCAGCAGCACCGGACAGGGGCCGCTGTACAATCAGCCCCAGCATTTT
CASSTGQGPLYNQPQHF
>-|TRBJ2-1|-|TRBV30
TGTGCCTGGAGCTCCGGACTGGACAATGAGCAGTTCTTC
CAWSSGLDNEQFF
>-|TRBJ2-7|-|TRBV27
TGTGCCAGCAGTAGGGGGGGAGCCTACGAGCAGTACTTC
CASSRGGAYEQYF
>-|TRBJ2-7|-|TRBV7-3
TGTGCCAGCAGCTTGGGGAGGACCTACGAGCAGTACTTC
CASSLGRTYEQYF
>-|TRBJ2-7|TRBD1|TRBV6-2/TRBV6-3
TGTGCCAGCAGCCAAAGACAGGGGCGCTCCTACGAGCAGTACTTC
CASSQRQGRSYEQYF
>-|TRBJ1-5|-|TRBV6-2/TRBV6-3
TGTGCCAGCAGTCTAACAGGGCTTAGCAATCAGCCCCAGCATTTT
CASSLTGLSNQPQHF
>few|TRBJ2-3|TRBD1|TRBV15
TGTGCCACCAGCAGAGAGGGACAGGGCCCTATAACCGATACGCAGTATTTT
CATSREGQGPITDTQYF
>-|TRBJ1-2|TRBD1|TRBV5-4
TGTGCCAGCAGCACAAGACAGGGCATTAACTATGGCTACACCTTC
CASSTRQGINYGYTF